These T cell receptor beta chains were read from a single sample in a study of CD8+ T cells in alopecia areata. Repertoires were generated with immunoSEQ multiplex PCR, while TCRdb's copy carries only in-frame clones and drops some. The table includes about 120,000 clones, roughly three fifths detected once. This specimen was CD8+ T cells sorted from blood, taken at week 24, from a patient treated with tofacitinib. The source is a human donor with alopecia areata. Both conserved end residues are part of each CDR3. Fields, in order: J gene, V gene, CDR3 length, CDR3 protein.

J gene: TRBJ2-1; V gene: TRBV6-6; CDR3 length: 16; CDR3 protein: CASGLLKGQVYNEQFF
J gene: TRBJ2-6; V gene: TRBV30; CDR3 length: 16; CDR3 protein: CAWSGIGTGGANVLTF
J gene: TRBJ2-7; V gene: TRBV5-6; CDR3 length: 14; CDR3 protein: CASSSWGGPDEQYF
J gene: TRBJ2-2; V gene: TRBV6-7; CDR3 length: 16; CDR3 protein: CASIRKDIRGTGELFF
J gene: TRBJ1-2; V gene: TRBV27; CDR3 length: 14; CDR3 protein: CASSSTGANYGYTF
J gene: TRBJ2-1; V gene: TRBV7-9; CDR3 length: 16; CDR3 protein: CASSWDLAGSYNEQFF
J gene: TRBJ2-1; V gene: TRBV7-8; CDR3 length: 15; CDR3 protein: CASSSGTATYNEQFF
J gene: TRBJ1-1; V gene: TRBV19; CDR3 length: 15; CDR3 protein: CASSDTDGYGAEAFF
J gene: TRBJ2-3; V gene: TRBV9; CDR3 length: 13; CDR3 protein: CASSRGYPDTQYF
J gene: TRBJ2-2; V gene: TRBV28; CDR3 length: 14; CDR3 protein: CATLDRSRTGELFF
J gene: TRBJ1-3; V gene: TRBV29-1; CDR3 length: 11; CDR3 protein: CAGDSGNTIYF
J gene: TRBJ1-3; V gene: TRBV13; CDR3 length: 15; CDR3 protein: CASSMGRVSGNTIYF
J gene: TRBJ1-1; V gene: TRBV27; CDR3 length: 15; CDR3 protein: CASSLGLGWSTEAFF
J gene: TRBJ1-3; V gene: TRBV7-9; CDR3 length: 18; CDR3 protein: CASSLARPGGMSGNTIYF
J gene: TRBJ2-2; V gene: TRBV29-1; CDR3 length: 16; CDR3 protein: CSVEDQGVGHTGELFF
J gene: TRBJ1-1; V gene: TRBV5-1; CDR3 length: 14; CDR3 protein: CASRLAGLGTEAFF
J gene: TRBJ2-7; V gene: TRBV7-2; CDR3 length: 13; CDR3 protein: CASRLAGSYEQYF
J gene: TRBJ1-2; V gene: TRBV2; CDR3 length: 15; CDR3 protein: CASSGVDRSGWGYTF
J gene: TRBJ2-1; V gene: TRBV7-8; CDR3 length: 13; CDR3 protein: CASIQGNYNEQFF
J gene: TRBJ1-1; V gene: TRBV6-5; CDR3 length: 13; CDR3 protein: CASSYSRGAEAFF
J gene: TRBJ2-7; V gene: TRBV7-2; CDR3 length: 13; CDR3 protein: CASSPAPRVEQYF
J gene: TRBJ1-6; V gene: TRBV30; CDR3 length: 14; CDR3 protein: CAWSDTGGYSPLHF
J gene: TRBJ1-2; V gene: TRBV7-8; CDR3 length: 15; CDR3 protein: CASSPARGGSHGYTF
J gene: TRBJ2-7; V gene: TRBV5-6; CDR3 length: 17; CDR3 protein: CASSFDPRTESFADQYF
J gene: TRBJ1-5; V gene: TRBV27; CDR3 length: 15; CDR3 protein: CASSSGQGLNQPQHF
J gene: TRBJ1-2; V gene: TRBV19; CDR3 length: 16; CDR3 protein: CASSSERMRRDYGYTF
J gene: TRBJ1-3; V gene: TRBV13; CDR3 length: 14; CDR3 protein: CASSLEGLGNTIYF
J gene: TRBJ1-4; V gene: TRBV4-1; CDR3 length: 18; CDR3 protein: CASSQRPLPTGGSEKLFF